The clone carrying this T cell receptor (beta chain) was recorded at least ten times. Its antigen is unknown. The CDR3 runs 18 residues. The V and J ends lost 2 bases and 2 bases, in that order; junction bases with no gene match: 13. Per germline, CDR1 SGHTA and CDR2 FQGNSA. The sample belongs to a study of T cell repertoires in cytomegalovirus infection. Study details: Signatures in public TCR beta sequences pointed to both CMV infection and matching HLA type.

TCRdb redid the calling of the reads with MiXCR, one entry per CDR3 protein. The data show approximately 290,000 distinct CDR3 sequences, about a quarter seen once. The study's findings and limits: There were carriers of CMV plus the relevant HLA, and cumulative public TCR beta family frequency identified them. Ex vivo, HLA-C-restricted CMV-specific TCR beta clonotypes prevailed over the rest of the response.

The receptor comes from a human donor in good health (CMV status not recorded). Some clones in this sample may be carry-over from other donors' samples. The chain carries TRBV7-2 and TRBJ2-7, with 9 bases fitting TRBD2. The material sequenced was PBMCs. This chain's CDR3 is CASSLNLPLAGNPYEQYF. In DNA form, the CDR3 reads TGTGCCAGCAGCTTAAACCTCCCCCTAGCGGGAAATCCCTACGAGCAGTACTTC.